This T cell receptor beta chain stems from a study of multiple sclerosis patients with progressive multifocal leukoencephalopathy. Looking at the study overall: The control group, sampled over time, had multiple sclerosis, received natalizumab and did not develop PML. Findings of the study overall: It is unclear whether the findings reflect JC virus infection or general immunocompromise.

Sample time point: before natalizumab initiation. Produced via immunoSEQ multiplex PCR; TCRdb's table is partial and in-frame only. The repertoire holds fewer than 35,000 clones, with about 92% as singletons. CDR1 and CDR2 (germline): LNHDA, SQIVND (reference sequence). CDR3 length: 15 amino acids. The V and J ends lost 4 bases and 6 bases, in that order; junction bases with no gene match: 8. About this clone itself: The antigen is undetermined.

The material sequenced was PBMCs. The chain has TRBV19 and TRBJ1-5; TRBD1 matches at 8 bases. The receptor's source is a man aged 25 to 40 with multiple sclerosis. CDR3 protein: CASSTRGQVSQPQHF. CDR3 in DNA: TGTGCCAGTAGTACCCGGGGACAGGTTAGTCAGCCCCAGCATTTT. The full variable domain, its missing parts supplied by reference TRBV19 and TRBJ1-5, is DGGITQSPKYLFRKEGQNVTLSCEQNLNHDAMYWYRQDPGQGLRLIYYSQIVNDFQKGDIAEGYSVSREKKESFPLTVTSAQKNPTAFYLCASSTRGQVSQPQHFGDGTRLSIL.